This T cell receptor (beta chain) was captured by sequencing in a study of blood T cell repertoires in COVID-19. Germline-derived CDR1 and CDR2 are MGHRA and YSYEKL. The ends were cut back, 8 bases at V and 4 bases at J, with 11 bases in the middle. The length of the CDR3 is 12 residues. Original processing notes: Reference gene primer amplification yielded estimated nucleated cell counts. TCRdb keeps only in-frame clones here, not all; method: immunoSEQ multiplex PCR. V, J and clone size are taken as reported in that table, and D and trimming were inferred from the DNA itself. The table has 140,000 or so clones, more than 65% seen once.

The rearrangement joins TRBV4-1 to TRBJ1-2; no reliable D call. The sample comprised peripheral blood. This receptor was identified in a man aged 60 to 75 with acute or convalescent COVID-19. The CDR3 region has the DNA TGCGCCAGCTGGAGGGCAGCCTATGGCTACACCTTC. It specifies CASWRAAYGYTF.